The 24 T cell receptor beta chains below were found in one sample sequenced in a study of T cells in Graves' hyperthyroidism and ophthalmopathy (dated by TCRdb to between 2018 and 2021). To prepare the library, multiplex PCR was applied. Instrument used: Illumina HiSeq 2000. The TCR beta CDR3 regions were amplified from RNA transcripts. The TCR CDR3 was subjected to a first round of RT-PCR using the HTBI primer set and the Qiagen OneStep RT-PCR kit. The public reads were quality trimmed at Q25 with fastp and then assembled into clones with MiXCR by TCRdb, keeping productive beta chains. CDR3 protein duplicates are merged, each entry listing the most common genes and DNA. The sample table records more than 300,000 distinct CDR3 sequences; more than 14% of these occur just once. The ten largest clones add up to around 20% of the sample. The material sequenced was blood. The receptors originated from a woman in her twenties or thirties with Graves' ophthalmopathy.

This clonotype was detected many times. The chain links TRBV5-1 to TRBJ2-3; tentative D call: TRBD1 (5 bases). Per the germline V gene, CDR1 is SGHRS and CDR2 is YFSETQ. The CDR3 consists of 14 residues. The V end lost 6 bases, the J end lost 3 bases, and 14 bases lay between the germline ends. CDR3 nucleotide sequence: TGCGCCAGCAAGAAAACAGACAGAACAGATACGCAGTATTTT. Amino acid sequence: CASKKTDRTDTQYF.

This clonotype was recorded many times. CDR3 protein: CSARSGTSGGAVVEQYF. The CDR3 DNA reads TGCAGTGCTAGATCCGGGACTAGCGGGGGGGCAGTAGTGGAGCAGTACTTC. The chain combines TRBV20-1 with TRBJ2-7, with TRBD2 matching over 16 bases. The germline V gene has CDR1 DFQATT and CDR2 SNEGSKA (reference sequence). This CDR3 region has 17 residues. Unmatched junction bases numbered 11, after V lost 2 bases and J lost 7 bases.

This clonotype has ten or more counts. CDR3 bases: TGTGCCAGCATCTTCGTCCGGGACAGGGTCACCAACACTGAAGCTTTCTTT. This sequence encodes CASIFVRDRVTNTEAFF. This chain connects TRBV6-1 to TRBJ1-1; TRBD1 agrees at 9 bases. Germline V gene lookup returns CDR1 MNHNS and CDR2 SASEGT. V shed 7 bases and J 2 bases; nucleotides not matched to a gene: 14. There are 17 residues in the CDR3.

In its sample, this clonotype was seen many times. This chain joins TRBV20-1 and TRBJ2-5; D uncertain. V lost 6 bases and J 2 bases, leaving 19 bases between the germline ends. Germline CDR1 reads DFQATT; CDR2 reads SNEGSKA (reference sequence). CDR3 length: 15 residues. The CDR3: CSAQITSSSQETQYF. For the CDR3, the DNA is TGCAGTGCCCAGATCACCTCGAGTAGTCAAGAGACCCAGTACTTC.

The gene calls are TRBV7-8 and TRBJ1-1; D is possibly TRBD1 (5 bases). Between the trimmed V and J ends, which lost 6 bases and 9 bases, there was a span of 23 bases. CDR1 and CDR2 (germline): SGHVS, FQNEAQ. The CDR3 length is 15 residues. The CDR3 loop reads CASSSKTAGSNQAFF. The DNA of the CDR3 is TGTGCCAGCAGTTCTAAGACAGCAGGAAGTAACCAAGCTTTCTTT.

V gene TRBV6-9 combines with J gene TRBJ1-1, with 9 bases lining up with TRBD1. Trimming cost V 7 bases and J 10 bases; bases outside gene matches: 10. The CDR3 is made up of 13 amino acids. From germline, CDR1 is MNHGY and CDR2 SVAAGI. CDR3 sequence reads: CASIFRDRDTAFF. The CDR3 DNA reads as TGTGCCAGCATATTCCGGGACAGGGATACAGCTTTCTTT.

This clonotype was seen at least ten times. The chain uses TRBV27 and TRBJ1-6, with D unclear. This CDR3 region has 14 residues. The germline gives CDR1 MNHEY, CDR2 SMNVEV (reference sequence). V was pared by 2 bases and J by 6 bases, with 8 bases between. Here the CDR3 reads CASSLEARNSPLHF. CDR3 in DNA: TGTGCCAGCAGTTTAGAGGCCCGTAATTCACCCCTCCACTTT.

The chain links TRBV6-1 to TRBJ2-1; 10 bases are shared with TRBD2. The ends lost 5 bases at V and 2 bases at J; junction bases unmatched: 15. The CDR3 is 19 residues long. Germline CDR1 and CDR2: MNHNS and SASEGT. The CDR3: CASSRNVVERGGTYNEQFF. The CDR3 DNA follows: TGTGCCAGCAGTCGAAACGTAGTGGAGCGGGGGGGCACCTACAATGAGCAGTTCTTC.

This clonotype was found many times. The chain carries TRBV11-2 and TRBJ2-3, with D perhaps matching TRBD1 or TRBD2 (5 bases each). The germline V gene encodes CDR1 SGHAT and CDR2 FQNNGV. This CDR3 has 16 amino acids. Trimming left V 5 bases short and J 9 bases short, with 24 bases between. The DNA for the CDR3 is TGTGCCAGCAGCAGAAACCTTGGACAAGCTACGGGGACGCAGTATTTT. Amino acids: CASSRNLGQATGTQYF.

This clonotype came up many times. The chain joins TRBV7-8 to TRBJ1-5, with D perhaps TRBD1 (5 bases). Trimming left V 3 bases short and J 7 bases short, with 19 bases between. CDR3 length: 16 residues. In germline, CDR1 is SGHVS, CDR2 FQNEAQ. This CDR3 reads CASSFSPGLRGQPQHF. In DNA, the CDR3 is TGTGCCAGCAGCTTTTCCCCAGGGTTAAGGGGCCAGCCCCAGCATTTT.

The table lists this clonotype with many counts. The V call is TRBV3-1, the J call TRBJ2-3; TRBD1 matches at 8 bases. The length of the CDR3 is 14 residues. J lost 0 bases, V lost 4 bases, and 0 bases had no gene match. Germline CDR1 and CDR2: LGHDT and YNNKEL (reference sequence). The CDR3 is CASSRQGSTDTQYF. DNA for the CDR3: TGTGCCAGCAGCCGACAGGGGAGCACAGATACGCAGTATTTT.

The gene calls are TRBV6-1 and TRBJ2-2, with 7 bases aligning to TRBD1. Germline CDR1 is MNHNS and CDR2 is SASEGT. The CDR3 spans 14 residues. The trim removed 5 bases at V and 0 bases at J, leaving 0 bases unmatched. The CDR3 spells CASSQGANTGELFF. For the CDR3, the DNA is TGTGCCAGCAGTCAGGGGGCGAACACCGGGGAGCTGTTTTTT.

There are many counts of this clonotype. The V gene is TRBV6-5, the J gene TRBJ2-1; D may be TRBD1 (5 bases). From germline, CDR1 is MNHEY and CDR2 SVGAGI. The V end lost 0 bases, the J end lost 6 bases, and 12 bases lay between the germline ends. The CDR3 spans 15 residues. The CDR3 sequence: CASSYSPTAINEQFF. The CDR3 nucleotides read TGTGCCAGCAGTTACTCCCCGACAGCTATCAATGAGCAGTTCTTC.

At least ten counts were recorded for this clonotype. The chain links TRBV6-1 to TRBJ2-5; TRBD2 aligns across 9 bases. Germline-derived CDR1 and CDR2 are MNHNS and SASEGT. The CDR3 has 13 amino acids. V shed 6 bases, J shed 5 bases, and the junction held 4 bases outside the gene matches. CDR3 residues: CASSWSGGETQYF. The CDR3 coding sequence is TGTGCCAGCAGCTGGAGCGGGGGGGAGACCCAGTACTTC.

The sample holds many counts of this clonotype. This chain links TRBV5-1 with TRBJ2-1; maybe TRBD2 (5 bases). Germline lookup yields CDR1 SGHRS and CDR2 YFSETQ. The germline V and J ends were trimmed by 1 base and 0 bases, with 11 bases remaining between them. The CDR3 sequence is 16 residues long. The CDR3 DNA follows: TGCGCCAGCAGCTTGTACGGGGTGAGCTCCTACAATGAGCAGTTCTTC. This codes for CASSLYGVSSYNEQFF.

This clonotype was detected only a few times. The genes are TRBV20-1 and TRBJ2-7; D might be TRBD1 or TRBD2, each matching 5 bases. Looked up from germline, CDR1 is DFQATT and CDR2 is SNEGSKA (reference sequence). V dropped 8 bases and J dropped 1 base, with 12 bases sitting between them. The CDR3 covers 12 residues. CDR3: CSTRDGSYEQYF. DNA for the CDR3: TGCAGTACCCGGGACGGATCCTACGAGCAGTACTTC.

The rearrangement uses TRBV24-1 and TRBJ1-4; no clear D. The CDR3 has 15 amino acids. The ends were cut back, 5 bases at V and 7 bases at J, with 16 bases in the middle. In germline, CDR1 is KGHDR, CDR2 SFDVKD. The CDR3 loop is CATSVIGRWGEKLFF. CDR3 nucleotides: TGTGCCACCAGTGTAATAGGTAGATGGGGTGAAAAACTGTTTTTT.

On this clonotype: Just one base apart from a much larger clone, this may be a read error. CDR3 in amino acids: CASSLSTGQYPYEQYF. As DNA, the CDR3 is TGTGCCAGCAGTTTATCGACCGGACAGTATCCCTACGAGCAGTACTTC. V is TRBV27 and J is TRBJ2-7; D is possibly TRBD1 (6 bases). The V and J ends lost 0 bases and 2 bases respectively, with 14 bases between them. Germline CDR1 and CDR2: MNHEY and SMNVEV (reference sequence). The length of the CDR3 is 16 residues.

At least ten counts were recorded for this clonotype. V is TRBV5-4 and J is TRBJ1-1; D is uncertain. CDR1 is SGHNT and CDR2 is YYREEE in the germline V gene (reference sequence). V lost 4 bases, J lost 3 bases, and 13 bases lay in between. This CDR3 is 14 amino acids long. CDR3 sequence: CASSLPRLDTEAFF. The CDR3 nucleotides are TGTGCCAGCAGCCTACCCCGGTTGGACACTGAAGCTTTCTTT.

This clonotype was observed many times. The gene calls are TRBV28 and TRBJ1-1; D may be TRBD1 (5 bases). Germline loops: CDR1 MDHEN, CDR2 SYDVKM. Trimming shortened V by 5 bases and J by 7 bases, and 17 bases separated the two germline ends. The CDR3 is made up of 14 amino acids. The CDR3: CASSPLAGLYEAFF. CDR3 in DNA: TGTGCCAGCAGTCCACTCGCAGGGCTATATGAAGCTTTCTTT.

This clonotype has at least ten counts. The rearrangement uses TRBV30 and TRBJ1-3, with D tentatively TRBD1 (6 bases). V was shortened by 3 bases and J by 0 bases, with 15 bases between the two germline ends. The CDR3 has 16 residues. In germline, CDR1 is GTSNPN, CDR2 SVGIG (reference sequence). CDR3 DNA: TGTGCCTGGAGCGGGGGACATATGAGCTCTGGAAACACCATATATTTT. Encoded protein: CAWSGGHMSSGNTIYF. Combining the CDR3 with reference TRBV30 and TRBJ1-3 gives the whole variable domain SQTIHQWPATLVQPVGSPLSLECTVEGTSNPNLYWYRQAAGRGLQLLFYSVGIGQISSEVPQNLSASRPQDRQFILSSKKLLLSDSGFYLCAWSGGHMSSGNTIYFGEGSWLTVV.

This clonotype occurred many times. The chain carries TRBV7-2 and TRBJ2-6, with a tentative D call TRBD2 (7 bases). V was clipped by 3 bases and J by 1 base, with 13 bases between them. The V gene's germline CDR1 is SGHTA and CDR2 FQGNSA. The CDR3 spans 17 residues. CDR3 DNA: TGTGCCAGCAGCTTCACGGGGGGCGGATCTGGGGCCAACGTCCTGACTTTC. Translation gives CASSFTGGGSGANVLTF.

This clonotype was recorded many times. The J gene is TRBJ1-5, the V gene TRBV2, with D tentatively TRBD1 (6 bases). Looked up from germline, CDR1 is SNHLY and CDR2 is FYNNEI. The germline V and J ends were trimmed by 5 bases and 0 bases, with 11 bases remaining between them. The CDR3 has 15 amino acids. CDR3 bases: TGTGCCAGCAGTCTCGGACAGATTAGCAATCAGCCCCAGCATTTT. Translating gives CASSLGQISNQPQHF.

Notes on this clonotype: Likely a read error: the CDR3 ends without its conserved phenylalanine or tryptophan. In DNA, the CDR3 is TGTGCCAGCAGCCCGACAGGGAAAGAGACCCAGTACTTG. It encodes CASSPTGKETQYL. This chain connects TRBV7-9 to TRBJ2-5; the match to TRBD1 covers 7 bases. With V trimmed by 5 bases and J by 3 bases, 3 bases remained unmatched. Germline lookup yields CDR1 SEHNR and CDR2 FQNEAQ (reference sequence). The CDR3 is 13 residues long.